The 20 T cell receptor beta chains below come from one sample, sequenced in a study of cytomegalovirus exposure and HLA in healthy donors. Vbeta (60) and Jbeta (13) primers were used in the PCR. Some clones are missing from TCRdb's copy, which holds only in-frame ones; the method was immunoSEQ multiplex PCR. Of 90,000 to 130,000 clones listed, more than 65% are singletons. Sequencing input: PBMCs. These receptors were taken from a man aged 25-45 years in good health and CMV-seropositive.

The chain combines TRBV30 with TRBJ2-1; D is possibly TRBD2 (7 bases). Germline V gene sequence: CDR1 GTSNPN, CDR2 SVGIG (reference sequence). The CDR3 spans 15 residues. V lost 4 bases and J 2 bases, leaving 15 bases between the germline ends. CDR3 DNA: TGTGCCTGGAACTCGGTCGGGGGGCCCTACAATGAGCAGTTCTTC. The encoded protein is CAWNSVGGPYNEQFF. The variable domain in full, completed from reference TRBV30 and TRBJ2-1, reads SQTIHQWPATLVQPVGSPLSLECTVEGTSNPNLYWYRQAAGRGLQLLFYSVGIGQISSEVPQNLSASRPQDRQFILSSKKLLLSDSGFYLCAWNSVGGPYNEQFFGPGTRLTVL.

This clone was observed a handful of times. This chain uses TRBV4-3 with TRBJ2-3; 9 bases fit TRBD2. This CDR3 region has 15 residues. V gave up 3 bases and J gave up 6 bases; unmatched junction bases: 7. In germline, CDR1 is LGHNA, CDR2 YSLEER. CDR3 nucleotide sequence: TGCGCCAGCAGCCAGAAGCGGGGGGCGGGGGATACGCAGTATTTT. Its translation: CASSQKRGAGDTQYF.

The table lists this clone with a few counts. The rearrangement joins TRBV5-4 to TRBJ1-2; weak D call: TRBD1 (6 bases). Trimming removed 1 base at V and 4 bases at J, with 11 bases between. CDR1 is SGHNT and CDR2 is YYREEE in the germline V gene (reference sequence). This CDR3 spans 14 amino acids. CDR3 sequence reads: CASSLPTGTYGYTF. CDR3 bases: TGTGCCAGCAGCTTGCCGACAGGAACCTATGGCTACACCTTC.

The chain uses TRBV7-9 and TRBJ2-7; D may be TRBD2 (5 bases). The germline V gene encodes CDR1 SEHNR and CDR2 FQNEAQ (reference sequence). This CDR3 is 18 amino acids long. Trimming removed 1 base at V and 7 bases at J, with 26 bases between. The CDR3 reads CASSLENSLLGVKREQYF. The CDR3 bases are TGTGCCAGCAGCTTAGAGAACAGCCTTCTCGGGGTAAAAAGGGAGCAGTACTTC.

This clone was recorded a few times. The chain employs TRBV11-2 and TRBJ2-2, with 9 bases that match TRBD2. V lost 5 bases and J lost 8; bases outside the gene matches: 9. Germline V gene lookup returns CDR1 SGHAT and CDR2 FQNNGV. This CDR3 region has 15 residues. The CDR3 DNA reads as TGTGCCAGCAGCACCGGGACTAGCCCCGGGGGGGAGCTGTTTTTT. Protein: CASSTGTSPGGELFF.

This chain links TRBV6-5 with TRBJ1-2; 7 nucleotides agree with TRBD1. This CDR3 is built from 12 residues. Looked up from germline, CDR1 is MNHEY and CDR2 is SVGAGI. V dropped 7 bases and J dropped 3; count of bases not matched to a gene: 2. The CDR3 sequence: CASTGQDYGYTF. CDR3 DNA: TGTGCCAGCACCGGACAGGACTATGGCTACACCTTC.

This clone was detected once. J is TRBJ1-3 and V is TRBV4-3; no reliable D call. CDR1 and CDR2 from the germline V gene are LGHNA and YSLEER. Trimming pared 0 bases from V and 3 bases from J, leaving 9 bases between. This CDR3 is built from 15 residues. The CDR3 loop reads CASSQDWGGGNTIYF. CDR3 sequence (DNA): TGCGCCAGCAGCCAAGACTGGGGAGGTGGAAACACCATATATTTT.

This CDR3 is CASSYGGMRADTQYF. Written as DNA, the CDR3 is TGTGCCAGCAGTTACGGAGGCATGAGGGCAGATACGCAGTATTTT. The rearrangement links TRBV6-5 to TRBJ2-3, with a tentative D call TRBD2 (5 bases). CDR1 and CDR2 from the germline V gene are MNHEY and SVGAGI. This CDR3 has 15 residues. Trimming removed 2 bases at V and 4 bases at J, with 13 bases between.

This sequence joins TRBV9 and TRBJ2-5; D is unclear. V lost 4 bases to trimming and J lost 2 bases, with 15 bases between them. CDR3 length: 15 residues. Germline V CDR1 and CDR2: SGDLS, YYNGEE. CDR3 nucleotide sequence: TGTGCCAGCAGCCCAGACTCCTGGCCTCAAGAGACCCAGTACTTC. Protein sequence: CASSPDSWPQETQYF.

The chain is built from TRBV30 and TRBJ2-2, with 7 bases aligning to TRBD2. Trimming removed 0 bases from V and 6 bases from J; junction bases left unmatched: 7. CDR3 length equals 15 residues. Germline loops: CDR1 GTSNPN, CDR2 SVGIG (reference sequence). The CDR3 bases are TGTGCCTGGAGTGTAGTGGCAGGGAGGGCCGGGGAGCTGTTTTTT. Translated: CAWSVVAGRAGELFF. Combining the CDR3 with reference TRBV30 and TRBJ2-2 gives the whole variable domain SQTIHQWPATLVQPVGSPLSLECTVEGTSNPNLYWYRQAAGRGLQLLFYSVGIGQISSEVPQNLSASRPQDRQFILSSKKLLLSDSGFYLCAWSVVAGRAGELFFGEGSRLTVL.

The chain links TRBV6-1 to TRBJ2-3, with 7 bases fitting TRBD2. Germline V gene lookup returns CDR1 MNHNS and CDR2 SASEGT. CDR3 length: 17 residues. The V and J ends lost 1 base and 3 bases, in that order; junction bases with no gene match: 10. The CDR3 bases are TGTGCCAGCAGTGAAGGGGTGTTGGCGGGGGTTACAGATACGCAGTATTTT. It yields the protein CASSEGVLAGVTDTQYF.

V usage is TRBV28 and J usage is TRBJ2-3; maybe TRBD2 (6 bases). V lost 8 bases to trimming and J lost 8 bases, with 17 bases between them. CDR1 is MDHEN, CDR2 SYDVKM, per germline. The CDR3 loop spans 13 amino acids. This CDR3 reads CASRGGWKGTQYF. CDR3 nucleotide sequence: TGTGCCAGCCGAGGAGGGTGGAAGGGTACGCAGTATTTT.

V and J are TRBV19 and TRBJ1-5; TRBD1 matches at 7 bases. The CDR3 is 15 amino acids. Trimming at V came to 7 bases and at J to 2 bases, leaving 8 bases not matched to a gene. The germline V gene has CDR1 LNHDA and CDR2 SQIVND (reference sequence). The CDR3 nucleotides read TGTGCCAGTACCCCTAGGGGGCGAGGCAATCAGCCCCAGCATTTT. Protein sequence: CASTPRGRGNQPQHF.

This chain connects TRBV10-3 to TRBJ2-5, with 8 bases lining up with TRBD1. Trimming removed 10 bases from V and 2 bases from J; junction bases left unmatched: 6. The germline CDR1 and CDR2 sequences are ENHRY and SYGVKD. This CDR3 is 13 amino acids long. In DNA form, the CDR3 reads TGTGCCACTGCGGGACAGGAACAAGAGACCCAGTACTTC. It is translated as CATAGQEQETQYF.

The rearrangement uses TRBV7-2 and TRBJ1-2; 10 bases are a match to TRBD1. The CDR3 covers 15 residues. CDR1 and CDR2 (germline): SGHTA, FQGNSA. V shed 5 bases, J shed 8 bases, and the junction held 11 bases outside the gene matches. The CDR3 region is CASSPRGTGVLGYTF. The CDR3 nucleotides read TGTGCCAGCAGCCCGAGGGGGACAGGGGTTCTCGGCTACACCTTC.

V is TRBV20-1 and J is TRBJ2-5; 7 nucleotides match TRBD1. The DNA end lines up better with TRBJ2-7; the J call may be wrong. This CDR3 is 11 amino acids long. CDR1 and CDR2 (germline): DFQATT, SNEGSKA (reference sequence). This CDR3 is CSARQGYEQYF. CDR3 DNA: TGCAGTGCCAGACAGGGCTACGAGCAGTACTTC.

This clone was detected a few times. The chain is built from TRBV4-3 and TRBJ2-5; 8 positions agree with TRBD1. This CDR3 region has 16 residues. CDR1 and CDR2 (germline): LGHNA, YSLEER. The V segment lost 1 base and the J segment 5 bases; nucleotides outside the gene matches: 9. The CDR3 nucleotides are TGCGCCAGCAGCCAAGGGCTGGGCAGGGGGCAGGAGACCCAGTACTTC. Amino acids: CASSQGLGRGQETQYF.

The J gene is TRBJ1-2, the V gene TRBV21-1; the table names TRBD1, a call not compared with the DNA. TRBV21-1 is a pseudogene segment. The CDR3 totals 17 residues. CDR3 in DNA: TGTGCCAGCAGCAAAGGGGGTGGGCGACAGGGTGAATGTGGCTACACCTTC. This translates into CASSKGGGRQGECGYTF.

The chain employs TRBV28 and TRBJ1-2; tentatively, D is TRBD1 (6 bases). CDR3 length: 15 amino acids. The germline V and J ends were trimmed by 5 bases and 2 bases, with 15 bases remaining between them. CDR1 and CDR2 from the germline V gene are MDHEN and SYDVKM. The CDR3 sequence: CASSRGGARNYGYTF. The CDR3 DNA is TGTGCCAGCAGTCGGGGGGGGGCGAGAAACTATGGCTACACCTTC.

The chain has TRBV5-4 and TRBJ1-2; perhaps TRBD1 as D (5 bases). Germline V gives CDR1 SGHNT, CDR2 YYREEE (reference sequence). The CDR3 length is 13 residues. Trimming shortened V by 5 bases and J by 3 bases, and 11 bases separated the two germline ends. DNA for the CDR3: TGTGCCAGCAGGCCGGGGGAGGACTATGGCTACACCTTC. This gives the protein CASRPGEDYGYTF.